This T cell receptor (beta chain) appears in the sequencing data of a study of T cell repertoires in cytomegalovirus infection. At the level of the study: Recently described HLA-C-restricted plus well-studied HLA-B-restricted CMV epitopes were used. Study-wide results and caveats: HLA-C-restricted CMV clonotypes gave the most frequent clonotype in two of eight donors. Based on cumulative public TCR beta family frequency, carriers of CMV plus the relevant HLA were identified.

TCRdb reanalysed the reads using MiXCR and keeps one entry per CDR3 protein. The sample lists a few hundred thousand distinct CDR3 sequences, about 40% occurring once. This clonotype was recorded a few times. The antigen is not known. In germline, CDR1 is SGHTA, CDR2 FQGNSA. The CDR3 has 13 amino acids. Trimming removed 8 bases at V and 5 bases at J, with 16 bases between. The source is a human donor in good health (CMV status not recorded). Some clones in this sample may be carry-over from other donors' samples. The chain is built from TRBV7-2 and TRBJ2-7; D might be TRBD1 or TRBD2, each matching 6 bases. The source material was cultured PBMCs, sampled from culture after CMV antigen stimulation. The CDR3 loop reads CASGGQAPNEQYF. DNA of the CDR3: TGTGCCAGCGGGGGGCAGGCTCCGAACGAGCAGTACTTC.